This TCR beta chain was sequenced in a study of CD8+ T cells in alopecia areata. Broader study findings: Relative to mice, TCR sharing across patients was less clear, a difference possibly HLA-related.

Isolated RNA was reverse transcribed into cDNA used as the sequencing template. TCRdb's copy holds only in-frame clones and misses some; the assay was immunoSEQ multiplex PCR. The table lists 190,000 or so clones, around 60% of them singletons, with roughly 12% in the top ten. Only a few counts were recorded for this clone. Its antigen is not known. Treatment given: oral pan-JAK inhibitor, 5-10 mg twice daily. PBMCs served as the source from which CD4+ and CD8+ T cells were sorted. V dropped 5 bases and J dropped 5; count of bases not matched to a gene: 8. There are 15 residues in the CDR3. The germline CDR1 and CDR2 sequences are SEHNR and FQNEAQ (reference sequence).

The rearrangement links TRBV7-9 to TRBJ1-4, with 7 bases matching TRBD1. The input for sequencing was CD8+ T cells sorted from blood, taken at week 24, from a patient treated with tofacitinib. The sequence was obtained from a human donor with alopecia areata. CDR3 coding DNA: TGTGCCAGCAGCCCAGGGACAGTAAAAAATGAAAAACTGTTTTTT. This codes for CASSPGTVKNEKLFF.